The text below deals with one T cell receptor (beta chain). Repertoires were generated with immunoSEQ multiplex PCR, while TCRdb's copy carries only in-frame clones and drops some. This sample has 97,000 or so clones, with 88% found just once. There are 16 residues in the CDR3. CDR1 is SGHTA and CDR2 is FQGNSA in the germline V gene. The V and J ends lost 5 bases and 2 bases respectively, with 17 bases between them. This record belongs to a study of identifying expanded T cells in peripheral blood. The chain couples TRBV7-2 to TRBJ2-3, with D tentatively TRBD1 (5 bases). The receptor was isolated from a person between 18 and 69 years old in good health. Sequenced sample: blood. The CDR3 nucleotides read TGTGCCAGCAGCCCGTCTTGGGGCAAACACACAGATACGCAGTATTTT. It is translated as CASSPSWGKHTDTQYF.